The 19 T cell receptor beta chains reported below all come from one sample, sequenced in a study of T cell responses to AZD1222 COVID-19 vaccine. The repertoire was sequenced with immunoSEQ multiplex PCR; TCRdb's copy has only in-frame clones and lacks some. The sample holds some 100,000 clones, 85% to 90% seen once. This sample comprised peripheral blood, obtained on day 0 of AZD1222 vaccination. The receptor source for this set is an adult in good health.

This chain uses TRBV28 with TRBJ1-2, with D perhaps TRBD1 (5 bases). Trimming shortened V by 6 bases and J by 0 bases, and 17 bases separated the two germline ends. Germline V gene data show CDR1 as MDHEN and CDR2 as SYDVKM. The CDR3 is 16 residues long. CDR3 region: CASSPPGAGANYGYTF. For the CDR3, the DNA is TGTGCCAGCAGCCCGCCCGGGGCCGGGGCTAACTATGGCTACACCTTC.

The chain recombines TRBV3-1 (or the pseudogene TRBV3-2) with TRBJ2-1; 7 positions match TRBD2. The germline V gene encodes CDR1 LGHDT and CDR2 YNNKEL (reference sequence). CDR3 length equals 12 residues. V gave up 4 bases and J gave up 14 bases; unmatched junction bases: 8. In DNA form, the CDR3 reads TGTGCCAGCAGCCTTACCGGGACTAATAAGTTCTTC. It encodes CASSLTGTNKFF.

The genes are TRBV9 and TRBJ2-1; 7 positions match TRBD1. CDR3 length: 15 amino acids. Germline CDR1 and CDR2: SGDLS and YYNGEE. V gave up 0 bases and J gave up 6 bases; unmatched junction bases: 6. CDR3 sequence reads: CASSVGGTVINEQFF. The DNA of the CDR3 is TGTGCCAGCAGCGTAGGAGGGACAGTCATCAATGAGCAGTTCTTC.

CDR3 region: CASSLARGSNYEQYF. The CDR3 coding sequence is TGTGCCAGCAGTTTAGCACGAGGGAGTAACTACGAGCAGTACTTC. V usage is TRBV28 and J usage is TRBJ2-7; tentatively, D is TRBD2 (5 bases). Trimming left V 2 bases short and J 3 bases short, with 14 bases between. The germline gives CDR1 MDHEN, CDR2 SYDVKM. This CDR3 is built from 15 residues.

V usage is TRBV5-1 and J usage is TRBJ1-6; 8 bases match TRBD1. Per germline, CDR1 SGHRS and CDR2 YFSETQ. V was pared by 3 bases and J by 6 bases, with 8 bases of the junction left unmatched. The CDR3 covers 16 residues. The CDR3 here is CASSSDAGQANSPLHF. CDR3 in DNA: TGCGCCAGCAGCTCCGATGCGGGACAGGCTAATTCACCCCTCCACTTT.

This clone was observed a handful of times. The CDR3 region is CASRLVGGPQPQHF. CDR3 DNA: TGCGCCAGCAGGCTGGTAGGGGGCCCTCAGCCCCAGCATTTT. The chain is built from TRBV5-1 and TRBJ1-5; 7 bases agree with TRBD1. Per the germline V gene, CDR1 is SGHRS and CDR2 is YFSETQ. The CDR3 spans 14 residues. The V gene end was trimmed by 5 bases and the J gene end by 6 bases; junction bases not matched to a gene: 8.

The chain combines TRBV7-2 with TRBJ2-7; D gene uncertain. Germline CDR1 and CDR2: SGHTA and FQGNSA. This CDR3 is 13 amino acids long. V dropped 5 bases and J dropped 0 bases, with 8 bases sitting between them. In nucleotides, the CDR3 is TGTGCCAGCAGCCTGACTTTCTCCTACGAGCAGTACTTC. It is translated as CASSLTFSYEQYF.

The rearrangement links TRBV2 to TRBJ2-1; unclear D gene. Germline values: CDR1 SNHLY, CDR2 FYNNEI. The CDR3 is 14 residues long. Deletions cut 5 bases from V and 4 bases from J, with 12 bases between. The CDR3 nucleotides are TGTGCCAGCAGTCCACAGTCCCCTTACAATGAGCAGTTCTTC. Amino acids: CASSPQSPYNEQFF.

The rearrangement joins TRBV7-9 to TRBJ1-1; the D is unclear. Trimming shortened V by 3 bases and J by 1 base, and 9 bases separated the two germline ends. Per germline, CDR1 SEHNR and CDR2 FQNEAQ (reference sequence). There are 14 residues in the CDR3. The CDR3 spells CASSFNRENTEAFF. The CDR3 nucleotides are TGTGCCAGCAGCTTCAACAGAGAGAACACTGAAGCTTTCTTT. The entire variable domain, with the rest obtained from reference TRBV7-9 and TRBJ1-1, is as follows: DTGVSQNPRHKITKRGQNVTFRCDPISEHNRLYWYRQTLGQGPEFLTYFQNEAQLEKSRLLSDRFSAERPKGSFSTLEIQRTEQGDSAMYLCASSFNRENTEAFFGQGTRLTVV.

The chain joins TRBV28 to TRBJ1-2, with D possibly matching TRBD1 (5 bases). The CDR3 covers 14 residues. Trimming removed 1 base at V and 4 bases at J, with 10 bases between. The V gene's germline CDR1 is MDHEN and CDR2 SYDVKM. The CDR3 is CASSLSQGTYGYTF. As DNA, the CDR3 is TGTGCCAGCAGTTTATCGCAGGGCACCTATGGCTACACCTTC.

The chain combines TRBV15 with TRBJ2-7, with TRBD2 matching 7 bases. Looked up from germline, CDR1 is LNHNV and CDR2 is YYDKDF (reference sequence). The CDR3 contains 15 residues. Trimming cost V 3 bases and J 0 bases; bases outside gene matches: 5. Here the CDR3 reads CATSRGGEASYEQYF. The CDR3, as DNA: TGTGCCACCAGCAGGGGAGGGGAAGCCTCCTACGAGCAGTACTTC.

V is TRBV3-1 (or the pseudogene TRBV3-2) and J is TRBJ2-1; 10 bases line up with TRBD1. The CDR3 is made up of 14 amino acids. The germline V gene has CDR1 LGHDT and CDR2 YNNKEL (reference sequence). Losses at the gene ends were 4 bases for V and 7 bases for J; bases not matched to a gene: 4. The CDR3 DNA is TGTGCCAGCAGCCGACGACAGGGGGCAAATGAGCAGTTCTTC. Translated, it gives CASSRRQGANEQFF.

This chain uses TRBV6-5 with TRBJ1-4, with a tentative D call TRBD1 (5 bases). Germline values: CDR1 MNHEY, CDR2 SVGAGI. The CDR3 runs 15 residues. Between the trimmed V and J ends, which lost 6 bases and 8 bases, there was a span of 19 bases. CDR3 in DNA: TGTGCCAGCAGAAGTGGGGGGACTGCGGGGGAAAAACTGTTTTTT. Protein sequence: CASRSGGTAGEKLFF.

This clone has only a few counts. This rearrangement joins TRBV7-8 to TRBJ2-7, with D perhaps TRBD1 or TRBD2 (6 bases each). V shed 2 bases and J shed 0 bases, with 23 bases lying between them. The germline gives CDR1 SGHVS, CDR2 FQNEAQ. This CDR3 region has 19 residues. In DNA, the CDR3 is TGTGCCAGCAGCTTATTTCGGTTTTTTGCGGGACAAAACTCCTACGAGCAGTACTTC. This translates into CASSLFRFFAGQNSYEQYF.

The chain joins TRBV7-3 to TRBJ2-1, with D tentatively TRBD1 (5 bases). The germline CDR1 and CDR2 sequences are SGHTA and FQGTGA. Trimming pared 5 bases from V and 1 base from J, leaving 12 bases between. The CDR3 runs 15 residues. In nucleotides, the CDR3 is TGTGCCAGCAGCCCAGGGATGCGATCCTACAATGAGCAGTTCTTC. It codes for CASSPGMRSYNEQFF. The entire variable domain, with the rest obtained from reference TRBV7-3 and TRBJ2-1, is as follows: GAGVSQTPSNKVTEKGKYVELRCDPISGHTALYWYRQSLGQGPEFLIYFQGTGAADDSGLPNDRFFAVRPEGSVSTLKIQRTERGDSAVYLCASSPGMRSYNEQFFGPGTRLTVL.

The chain recombines TRBV27 with TRBJ1-5; the match to TRBD1 covers 8 bases. The V segment lost 2 bases and the J segment 5 bases; nucleotides outside the gene matches: 2. CDR1 MNHEY and CDR2 SMNVEV come from the germline V gene (reference sequence). The CDR3 runs to 14 residues. Written as DNA, the CDR3 is TGTGCCAGCAGTTTAGGACAGGGCTATCAGCCCCAGCATTTT. Encoded protein: CASSLGQGYQPQHF.

This sequence joins TRBV28 and TRBJ1-1; D remains ambiguous. The CDR3 sequence is 12 residues long. The ends were cut back, 3 bases at V and 1 base at J, with 3 bases in the middle. Germline V gives CDR1 MDHEN, CDR2 SYDVKM. This CDR3 is CASSLGNTEAFF. The CDR3 DNA reads TGTGCCAGCAGTTTGGGGAACACTGAAGCTTTCTTT.

This sequence joins TRBV28 and TRBJ2-4, with a tentative D call TRBD1 (5 bases). V lost 3 bases, J lost 4 bases, and 19 bases lay in between. Germline CDR1 and CDR2: MDHEN and SYDVKM. The CDR3 loop spans 17 amino acids. This CDR3 is CASSLRKGFGEKNIQYF. The CDR3, as DNA: TGTGCCAGCAGTTTGAGGAAGGGGTTTGGTGAAAAAAACATTCAGTACTTC.

The J gene is TRBJ2-3, the V gene TRBV7-2; TRBD2 agrees at 10 bases. J was trimmed by 0 bases and V by 1 base; bases with no gene match: 7. The germline V gene encodes CDR1 SGHTA and CDR2 FQGNSA. The CDR3 runs 18 residues. CDR3: CASSLGLSSGGSTDTQYF. Here the CDR3 DNA reads TGTGCCAGCAGCTTAGGGCTGTCTAGCGGGGGTAGCACAGATACGCAGTATTTT. The variable domain in full, completed from reference TRBV7-2 and TRBJ2-3, reads GAGVSQSPSNKVTEKGKDVELRCDPISGHTALYWYRQSLGQGLEFLIYFQGNSAPDKSGLPSDRFSAERTGGSVSTLTIQRTQQEDSAVYLCASSLGLSSGGSTDTQYFGPGTRLTVL.